This T cell receptor (beta chain) was obtained from a study of blood T cell repertoires in COVID-19. V gave up 1 base and J gave up 1 base, with 12 bases separating them. Germline V lookup: CDR1 LGHDT, CDR2 YNNKEL (reference sequence). The CDR3 is 16 residues long. Sequenced by immunoSEQ multiplex PCR; TCRdb stores in-frame clones only, minus some. The sample lists about 100,000 clones, roughly 85% occurring once. The sample was peripheral blood. This sequence joins TRBV3-1 (or the pseudogene TRBV3-2) and TRBJ2-3; the D is unclear. This clonotype originated in a human donor in a cohort sampled during active COVID-19. The CDR3 bases are TGTGCCAGCAGCCAAGCCCCCTACGCGGGCACAGATACGCAGTATTTT. Its translation: CASSQAPYAGTDTQYF.